These 20 T cell receptor beta chains came from one sample sequenced in a study of blood T cell repertoires in COVID-19. Sequenced by immunoSEQ multiplex PCR; TCRdb stores in-frame clones only, minus some. This sample has 45,000 to 55,000 clones, with around nine tenths found just once. The sample comprised peripheral blood. Every receptor here comes from a man aged 45 to 65 with active COVID-19.

CDR3 protein: CASGLMNTEAFF. In DNA form, the CDR3 reads TGTGCCAGCGGACTGATGAACACTGAAGCTTTCTTT. This chain uses TRBV2 with TRBJ1-1; D not certain. Germline loops: CDR1 SNHLY, CDR2 FYNNEI. CDR3 size: 12 residues. Trimming removed 8 bases at V and 0 bases at J, with 7 bases between.

The CDR3 loop is CASSRPLGGVRNEQFF. CDR3 bases: TGTGCCAGCAGCCGCCCCTTGGGGGGGGTGAGGAATGAGCAGTTCTTC. This chain links TRBV7-6 with TRBJ2-1; 7 positions match TRBD2. The CDR3 length is 16 residues. Trimming took 5 bases from V and 7 from J; bases not matched to a gene: 14. Per germline, CDR1 SGHVS and CDR2 FNYEAQ.

This clone was found once. The rearrangement uses TRBV6-5 and TRBJ2-3; no reliable D call. CDR1 is MNHEY and CDR2 is SVGAGI in the germline V gene. The V gene lost 6 bases and the J gene lost 3 bases, with 16 bases spanning the gap. The CDR3 consists of 15 residues. The CDR3 DNA follows: TGTGCCAGCAGAAGAACCCCAGGTGGAACAGATACGCAGTATTTT. Residues: CASRRTPGGTDTQYF.

The J gene is TRBJ2-2, the V gene TRBV27; possible D gene TRBD2, 7 bases. CDR1 is MNHEY, CDR2 SMNVEV, per germline (reference sequence). With 3 bases removed from V and 4 bases from J, the gap between germline ends came to 15 bases. CDR3 length: 16 amino acids. This CDR3 is CASSFWGGRSTGELFF. DNA for the CDR3: TGTGCCAGCAGTTTCTGGGGGGGGCGTAGCACCGGGGAGCTGTTTTTT.

The V and J genes are TRBV6-1 and TRBJ1-4; tentatively, D is TRBD1 (5 bases). The CDR3 spans 15 residues. The V and J ends lost 2 bases and 8 bases respectively, with 15 bases between them. Germline V gives CDR1 MNHNS, CDR2 SASEGT. The CDR3 DNA reads TGTGCCAGCAGTGAATTTTCAGGGCATACGGAAAAACTGTTTTTT. Translating gives CASSEFSGHTEKLFF.

The rearrangement uses TRBV6-5 and TRBJ2-2; no firm D call. Trimming removed 0 bases from V and 1 base from J, with 6 bases in between. Germline CDR1 and CDR2: MNHEY and SVGAGI. The CDR3 covers 15 residues. CDR3 region: CASSYSNRNTGELFF. CDR3 coding DNA: TGTGCCAGCAGTTACTCGAACAGGAACACCGGGGAGCTGTTTTTT.

This chain links TRBV9 with TRBJ1-3; 7 nucleotides line up with TRBD1. Losses at the gene ends were 2 bases for V and 8 bases for J; bases not matched to a gene: 10. Germline loops: CDR1 SGDLS, CDR2 YYNGEE. There are 15 residues in the CDR3. CDR3: CASSVSSGQKDTIYF. The CDR3 DNA reads as TGTGCCAGCAGCGTCTCGTCGGGACAGAAGGACACCATATATTTT.

The chain is built from TRBV29-1 and TRBJ2-4, with D perhaps TRBD2 (5 bases). The V end was cut by 4 bases, the J end by 6 bases, with 10 bases between. Per the germline V gene, CDR1 is SQVTM and CDR2 is ANQGSEA. The CDR3 consists of 12 residues. CDR3 loop: CSVGEGSNIQYF. Here the CDR3 DNA reads TGCAGCGTTGGTGAGGGATCAAACATTCAGTACTTC.

The chain combines TRBV24-1 with TRBJ2-5; 9 positions agree with TRBD1. Germline V lookup: CDR1 KGHDR, CDR2 SFDVKD. This CDR3 has 15 amino acids. The junction had 8 bases not matched to a gene; V was cut back by 4 bases and J by 6 bases. The CDR3 DNA is TGTGCCACCAGTGAAAGCGGACAGGGGCAACAGACCCAGTACTTC. It specifies CATSESGQGQQTQYF.

This clone was detected once. The rearrangement links TRBV2 to TRBJ2-5, with TRBD2 identical over 11 bases. J lost 1 base, V lost 5 bases, and 3 bases had no gene match. This CDR3 contains 15 residues. The germline V gene has CDR1 SNHLY and CDR2 FYNNEI. The CDR3 spells CASSIGTSGQETQYF. CDR3 sequence (DNA): TGTGCCAGCAGTATCGGGACTAGCGGCCAAGAGACCCAGTACTTC.

The chain joins TRBV6-4 to TRBJ1-2; TRBD1 matches 7 bases. V trimming: 2 bases; J trimming: 4 bases; junction bases outside the gene matches: 7. From germline, CDR1 is MRHNA and CDR2 SNTAGT. CDR3 length: 15 amino acids. The CDR3 nucleotides read TGTGCCAGCAGTGACGGCCAGGGGGGCGCCTATGGCTACACCTTC. Protein: CASSDGQGGAYGYTF.

The J gene is TRBJ1-4, the V gene TRBV28, with a tentative D call TRBD1 (5 bases). Looked up from germline, CDR1 is MDHEN and CDR2 is SYDVKM. Trimming cost V 7 bases and J 5 bases, with 14 bases left between them. This CDR3 is 14 amino acids long. CDR3 bases: TGTGCCAGCATCACAGGAGGGTCCAATGAAAAACTGTTTTTT. Amino acids: CASITGGSNEKLFF.

The chain is built from TRBV4-2 and TRBJ2-3; D remains unclear. The V end was cut by 1 base, the J end by 3 bases, with 8 bases between. This CDR3 has 14 amino acids. Per germline, CDR1 LGHNA and CDR2 YNFKEQ. In nucleotides, the CDR3 is TGTGCCAGCAGCCAAGGCGACATAACAGATACGCAGTATTTT. Its translation is CASSQGDITDTQYF.

This chain links TRBV6-1 with TRBJ2-7, with a possible D match to TRBD2 (5 bases). The CDR3 runs 14 residues. The V and J ends lost 3 bases and 2 bases respectively, with 11 bases between them. Germline V gene sequence: CDR1 MNHNS, CDR2 SASEGT. This CDR3 reads CASSDAGPTYEQYF. In DNA form, the CDR3 reads TGTGCCAGCAGTGATGCGGGCCCGACCTACGAGCAGTACTTC.

The V and J genes are TRBV27 and TRBJ1-5; D remains ambiguous. The germline CDR1 and CDR2 sequences are MNHEY and SMNVEV (reference sequence). With 6 bases removed from V and 4 bases from J, the gap between germline ends came to 19 bases. This CDR3 contains 16 residues. CDR3 sequence: CASSPPPVSNNQPQHF. As DNA, the CDR3 is TGTGCCAGCAGCCCTCCCCCAGTTTCAAATAATCAGCCCCAGCATTTT.

The rearrangement uses TRBV2 and TRBJ2-1; D remains unclear. Trimming took 4 bases from V and 8 from J, leaving 6 bases between them. Germline CDR1 SNHLY, CDR2 FYNNEI. The length of the CDR3 is 11 residues. CDR3 loop: CASSVAYEQFF. In DNA form, the CDR3 reads TGTGCCAGCAGTGTAGCCTATGAGCAGTTCTTC.

The chain couples TRBV5-5 to TRBJ1-1, with D uncertain. The CDR3 has 15 residues. Trimming left V 1 base short and J 1 base short, with 11 bases between. The V gene's germline CDR1 is SGHKS and CDR2 YYEKEE (reference sequence). DNA for the CDR3: TGTGCCAGCAGCTTGACTACCAGCTCGAACACTGAAGCTTTCTTT. Translation: CASSLTTSSNTEAFF.

This clone appeared a single time. V usage is TRBV7-9 and J usage is TRBJ1-1; TRBD1 aligns across 9 bases. V lost 6 bases and J lost 1; bases outside the gene matches: 3. The CDR3 has 14 residues. CDR1 and CDR2 from the germline V gene are SEHNR and FQNEAQ (reference sequence). The CDR3 spells CASRRTGENTEAFF. The CDR3 bases are TGTGCCAGCAGAAGGACAGGGGAGAACACTGAAGCTTTCTTT.

The CDR3 spells CASSISAGGSPLHF. The CDR3 nucleotides are TGTGCCAGTAGTATTAGCGCGGGCGGTTCACCCCTCCACTTT. V is TRBV19 and J is TRBJ1-6, with D uncertain. Germline-derived CDR1 and CDR2 are LNHDA and SQIVND (reference sequence). This CDR3 is 14 amino acids long. Trimming took off 3 bases at V and 9 bases at J, with 12 bases between the two ends.

V and J are TRBV27 and TRBJ1-5; TRBD1 matches 9 bases. Germline V gene sequence: CDR1 MNHEY, CDR2 SMNVEV (reference sequence). V gave up 5 bases and J gave up 3 bases; unmatched junction bases: 5. The CDR3 runs to 15 residues. CDR3 amino acids: CASSAGTGTNQPQHF. Written as DNA, the CDR3 is TGTGCCAGCAGTGCCGGGACAGGGACCAATCAGCCCCAGCATTTT.